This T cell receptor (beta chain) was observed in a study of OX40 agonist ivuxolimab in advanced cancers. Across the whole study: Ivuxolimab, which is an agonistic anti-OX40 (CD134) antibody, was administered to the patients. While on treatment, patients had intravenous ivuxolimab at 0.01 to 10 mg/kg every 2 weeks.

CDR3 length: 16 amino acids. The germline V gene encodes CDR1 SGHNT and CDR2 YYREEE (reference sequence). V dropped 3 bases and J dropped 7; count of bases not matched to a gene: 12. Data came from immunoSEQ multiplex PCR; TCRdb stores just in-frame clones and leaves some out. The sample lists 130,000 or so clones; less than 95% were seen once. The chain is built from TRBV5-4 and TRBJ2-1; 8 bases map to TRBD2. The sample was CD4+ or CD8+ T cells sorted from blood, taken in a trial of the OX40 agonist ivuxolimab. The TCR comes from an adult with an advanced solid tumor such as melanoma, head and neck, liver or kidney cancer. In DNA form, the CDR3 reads TGTGCCAGCAGCTCCGGACGGAGCGGGAGTCCGAATGAGCAGTTCTTC. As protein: CASSSGRSGSPNEQFF.